This passage covers 23 T cell receptor beta chains from one sample sequenced in a study of shared clonotypes between healthy human individuals. Sequencing used immunoSEQ multiplex PCR; TCRdb keeps in-frame clones, though not all of them. This sample has more than 850,000 clones, with about 80% found just once. Sequenced: memory CD4+ T cells from PBMCs. Documented subset: CD45RA-negative fraction. The source is a man in his late teens or twenties in good health. Some clones in this sample may be carry-over from other donors' samples.

The table lists this clone with many counts. The chain is built from TRBV5-1 and TRBJ1-2, with TRBD1 matching 9 bases. V trimming: 1 base; J trimming: 2 bases; junction bases outside the gene matches: 12. The CDR3 covers 18 residues. The V gene's germline CDR1 is SGHRS and CDR2 YFSETQ. CDR3 in DNA: TGCGCCAGCAGCTTGCAAACCGGGACAGGGAGTTTGAACTATGGCTACACCTTC. Translated: CASSLQTGTGSLNYGYTF.

The rearrangement links TRBV2 to TRBJ1-6; maybe TRBD1 (6 bases). The germline V gene has CDR1 SNHLY and CDR2 FYNNEI. This CDR3 is 16 amino acids long. Trimming stripped 4 bases from V and 8 bases from J, with 18 bases between. In nucleotides, the CDR3 is TGTGCCAGCAGTGGATATGGACAGTTCAACGATTCACCCCTCCACTTT. Amino acid sequence: CASSGYGQFNDSPLHF.

Note on this clone: Different DNA sequences within this sample yield the same CDR3. CDR3 region: CASSGTGGGETQYF. The CDR3 DNA is TGTGCCAGCAGTGGGACAGGGGGCGGGGAGACCCAGTACTTC. The rearrangement links TRBV2 to TRBJ2-5; 11 nucleotides agree with TRBD1. Trimming removed 4 bases from V and 5 bases from J; junction bases left unmatched: 3. Germline assignment: CDR1 SNHLY and CDR2 FYNNEI. The CDR3 has 14 amino acids.

J is TRBJ2-1 and V is TRBV4-1; unclear D gene. This CDR3 spans 16 amino acids. Germline V lookup: CDR1 MGHRA, CDR2 YSYEKL. V lost 3 bases to trimming and J lost 7 bases, with 19 bases between them. The CDR3 here is CASSHPGKDFGNEQFF. CDR3 DNA: TGCGCCAGCAGCCACCCCGGTAAAGACTTCGGAAATGAGCAGTTCTTC.

Worth noting for this clone: Different DNA sequences within this sample yield the same CDR3. The V gene is TRBV25-1, the J gene TRBJ2-7; D may be TRBD1 or TRBD2 (5 bases each). With 1 base removed from V and 3 bases from J, the gap between germline ends came to 10 bases. CDR3 size: 14 residues. Germline V gene data show CDR1 as MGHDK and CDR2 as SYGVNS. The CDR3 loop is CASSESAGSYEQYF. CDR3 in DNA: TGTGCCAGCAGTGAATCGGCAGGGAGCTACGAGCAGTACTTC.

V is TRBV6-1 and J is TRBJ2-7, with 11 bases that match TRBD1. The junction had 10 bases not matched to a gene; V was cut back by 3 bases and J by 0 bases. The CDR3 runs to 18 residues. Germline-derived CDR1 and CDR2 are MNHNS and SASEGT. CDR3 sequence: CASSDPGQGVIFSYEQYF. The CDR3 bases are TGTGCCAGCAGTGACCCGGGACAGGGGGTAATATTCTCCTACGAGCAGTACTTC.

This chain joins TRBV30 and TRBJ2-1; D unresolved. There are 14 residues in the CDR3. Germline CDR1 reads GTSNPN; CDR2 reads SVGIG (reference sequence). V was trimmed by 0 bases and J by 6 bases, leaving 12 bases between them. The CDR3, as DNA: TGTGCCTGGAGTGTAGGCCAATACTTCAATGAGCAGTTCTTC. Its translation: CAWSVGQYFNEQFF.

The rearrangement joins TRBV6-4 to TRBJ2-1; 8 bases are a match to TRBD1. This CDR3 spans 14 amino acids. Trimming removed 4 bases from V and 9 bases from J; junction bases left unmatched: 8. Germline V gives CDR1 MRHNA, CDR2 SNTAGT. The CDR3 here is CASSGPGGFGEQFF. CDR3 nucleotide sequence: TGTGCCAGCAGTGGGCCAGGGGGCTTCGGTGAGCAGTTCTTC.

Notes on this clone: Its ends do not fully match the called genes, so a read error is possible. CDR3: CASSAPTGVETQYF. For the CDR3, the DNA is TGCGCCAGCAGCGCGCCCACAGGGGTGGAGACCCAGTACTTC. The rearrangement links TRBV11-2 to TRBJ2-5; TRBD1 agrees at 7 bases. Germline V CDR1 and CDR2: SGHAT, FQNNGV. This CDR3 contains 14 residues.

The chain combines TRBV6-1 with TRBJ2-2; D gene uncertain. This CDR3 has 14 residues. V was shortened by 3 bases and J by 13 bases, with 18 bases between the two germline ends. Germline CDR1 reads MNHNS; CDR2 reads SASEGT. The CDR3 spells CASSDLQPPVGLFF. The CDR3 DNA reads TGTGCCAGCAGTGATCTTCAACCCCCGGTGGGGCTGTTTTTT.

This clone has a single count. The rearrangement links TRBV7-2 to TRBJ2-3; 10 bases are shared with TRBD2. V was clipped by 5 bases and J by 6 bases; unmatched bases: 14. This CDR3 spans 17 amino acids. Per germline, CDR1 SGHTA and CDR2 FQGNSA. The CDR3 bases are TGTGCCAGCAGCCGTTGGTCCCTAGCGGGAGTATCGGATACGCAGTATTTT. It translates to CASSRWSLAGVSDTQYF. Full variable domain (outside the CDR3, taken from reference TRBV7-2 and TRBJ2-3): GAGVSQSPSNKVTEKGKDVELRCDPISGHTALYWYRQSLGQGLEFLIYFQGNSAPDKSGLPSDRFSAERTGGSVSTLTIQRTQQEDSAVYLCASSRWSLAGVSDTQYFGPGTRLTVL.

The V gene is TRBV2, the J gene TRBJ2-3; the match to TRBD2 covers 16 bases. In germline, CDR1 is SNHLY, CDR2 FYNNEI. The CDR3 is 17 residues long. With V trimmed by 6 bases and J by 3 bases, 6 bases remained unmatched. The CDR3 DNA is TGTGCCAGCAGAGGGGGGACTAGCGGGAGGGTTACAGATACGCAGTATTTT. Translation: CASRGGTSGRVTDTQYF.

The DNA for the CDR3 is TGCGCCAGCAGCATGACAGGGGGCGCGGGCAATGAGCAGTTCTTC. Its protein product is CASSMTGGAGNEQFF. V is TRBV5-1 and J is TRBJ2-1; 10 bases map to TRBD1. Trimming took 4 bases from V and 6 from J; bases not matched to a gene: 7. The CDR3 is 15 amino acids. Germline loops: CDR1 SGHRS, CDR2 YFSETQ.

This clone was seen only a few times. The chain recombines TRBV7-8 with TRBJ2-7; 12 bases fit TRBD2. The length of the CDR3 is 19 residues. In germline, CDR1 is SGHVS, CDR2 FQNEAQ. J lost 3 bases, V lost 5 bases, and 17 bases had no gene match. CDR3 nucleotides: TGTGCCAGCAGCCAAGGTCGGAGGACTAGCGGGACATTCTTCTACGAGCAGTACTTC. This sequence encodes CASSQGRRTSGTFFYEQYF. The variable domain in full, completed from reference TRBV7-8 and TRBJ2-7, reads GAGVSQSPRYKVAKRGQDVALRCDPISGHVSLFWYQQALGQGPEFLTYFQNEAQLDKSGLPSDRFFAERPEGSVSTLKIQRTQQEDSAVYLCASSQGRRTSGTFFYEQYFGPGTRLTVT.

The V and J genes are TRBV9 and TRBJ1-3; D gene ambiguous. The germline gives CDR1 SGDLS, CDR2 YYNGEE. The V gene lost 4 bases and the J gene lost 7 bases, with 18 bases spanning the gap. The CDR3 spans 15 residues. CDR3 coding DNA: TGTGCCAGCAGCACCCTCTCTGGGGTCGGCAACACCATATATTTT. Encoded protein: CASSTLSGVGNTIYF.

The gene calls are TRBV5-1 and TRBJ2-3, with a possible D match to TRBD2 (6 bases). The CDR3 loop spans 14 amino acids. Trimming left V 5 bases short and J 1 base short, with 11 bases between. From germline, CDR1 is SGHRS and CDR2 YFSETQ. CDR3 sequence: CASSWDSRTDTQYF. The CDR3 DNA follows: TGCGCCAGCAGTTGGGACTCCCGCACAGATACGCAGTATTTT.

This chain connects TRBV5-1 to TRBJ2-7, with 11 bases aligning to TRBD2. From germline, CDR1 is SGHRS and CDR2 YFSETQ. Trimming took 4 bases from V and 2 from J; bases not matched to a gene: 8. This CDR3 comprises 16 residues. The chain's CDR3 is CASSAGLAGSTYEQYF. CDR3 nucleotides: TGCGCCAGCAGCGCTGGACTAGCGGGTAGCACCTACGAGCAGTACTTC. Looking up the rest from reference TRBV5-1 and TRBJ2-7 gives the full variable domain: KAGVTQTPRYLIKTRGQQVTLSCSPISGHRSVSWYQQTPGQGLQFLFEYFSETQRNKGNFPGRFSGRQFSNSRSEMNVSTLELGDSALYLCASSAGLAGSTYEQYFGPGTRLTVT.

The sample holds a few counts of this clone. The gene calls are TRBV6-1 and TRBJ2-1, with TRBD1 matching 7 bases. V was pared by 7 bases and J by 3 bases, with 6 bases of the junction left unmatched. Germline lookup yields CDR1 MNHNS and CDR2 SASEGT. The CDR3 is made up of 14 amino acids. The CDR3 protein is CASNTRQGYNEQFF. In nucleotides, the CDR3 is TGTGCCAGCAATACCCGACAGGGCTACAATGAGCAGTTCTTC.

The table lists this clone with many counts. The rearrangement links TRBV15 to TRBJ1-2; D not resolved. Germline V gene data show CDR1 as LNHNV and CDR2 as YYDKDF (reference sequence). The CDR3 has 15 amino acids. The V end lost 7 bases, the J end lost 0 bases, and 15 bases lay between the germline ends. For the CDR3, the DNA is TGTGCCACCAAAGACTCGGCTGTTACTAACTATGGCTACACCTTC. This encodes CATKDSAVTNYGYTF.

The rearrangement joins TRBV2 to TRBJ1-2, with 10 bases that match TRBD1. The CDR3 has 16 residues. CDR1 is SNHLY and CDR2 is FYNNEI in the germline V gene. V gave up 6 bases and J gave up 8 bases; unmatched junction bases: 15. DNA of the CDR3: TGTGCCAGCAGGCCGCCAGGGGACAGGGGAGTTTACGGCTACACCTTC. Residues: CASRPPGDRGVYGYTF.

V gene TRBV7-3 combines with J gene TRBJ2-3, with D unclear. From germline, CDR1 is SGHTA and CDR2 FQGTGA. Trimming left V 1 base short and J 1 base short, with 3 bases between. The CDR3 has 13 residues. CDR3 bases: TGTGCCAGCAGCTTAATTCGCACAGATACGCAGTATTTT. Protein sequence: CASSLIRTDTQYF.

The V call is TRBV4-2, the J call TRBJ2-7, with a weak D call TRBD2 (5 bases). Trimming cost V 3 bases and J 2 bases, with 17 bases left between them. Germline V gene sequence: CDR1 LGHNA, CDR2 YNFKEQ. The CDR3 is 16 amino acids. Here the CDR3 DNA reads TGTGCCAGCAGCCACACACGCCCGGGGAGACCCTACGAGCAGTACTTC. Its protein product is CASSHTRPGRPYEQYF.

The chain is built from TRBV4-2 and TRBJ2-6; TRBD2 matches at 8 bases. Germline V gives CDR1 LGHNA, CDR2 YNFKEQ. The CDR3 extends over 16 amino acids. Trimming removed 1 base from V and 4 bases from J; junction bases left unmatched: 3. CDR3 bases: TGTGCCAGCAGCCAAGCCCGGGGGGGCGGGGCCAACGTCCTGACTTTC. This translates into CASSQARGGGANVLTF.